This is a list of T cell receptor beta chains from one sample in a study of cytomegalovirus exposure and HLA in healthy donors. Clones were sequenced by immunoSEQ multiplex PCR, and TCRdb holds only the in-frame ones, with some missing. In the table there are over 110,000 clones, 79% of which are singletons. Input material: PBMCs. The source is a young man in good health and CMV-seronegative. CDR3s include the opening cysteine and the closing phenylalanine or tryptophan. The order of the fields is V gene, J gene, clone size, D gene, CDR3 protein, CDR3 DNA. A D gene is named only where the DNA matches it firmly. Some rows mark clone size as missing; the rest say once, few, many or name a class of expanded clone.

TRBV7-6,TRBJ2-7,-,-,CASSSSRRYYEQYF,TGTGCCAGCAGCTCCTCCCGAAGATACTACGAGCAGTACTTC
TRBV30,TRBJ1-5,-,-,CAWSFWGDANQPQHF,TGTGCCTGGAGTTTCTGGGGAGATGCCAATCAGCCCCAGCATTTT
TRBV25-1,TRBJ1-2,-,-,CASRDTGLGDYGYTF,TGTGCCAGCAGAGACACAGGGTTAGGTGACTATGGCTACACCTTC
TRBV4-1,TRBJ2-5,-,-,CASSQTALAGETQYF,TGCGCCAGCAGCCAAACCGCGCTAGCTGGAGAGACCCAGTACTTC
TRBV5-1,TRBJ1-6,few,TRBD1,CASSLYGQGNQNSPLHF,TGCGCCAGCAGCTTGTACGGACAGGGGAACCAAAATTCACCCCTCCACTTT
TRBV25-1,TRBJ1-3,-,-,CASSESQGRPGNTIYF,TGTGCCAGCAGTGAATCGCAGGGAAGGCCTGGAAACACCATATATTTT
TRBV27,TRBJ1-2,-,-,CASGRWGQSYGYTF,TGTGCCAGCGGGAGGTGGGGCCAAAGCTATGGCTACACCTTC
TRBV29-1,TRBJ2-7,-,-,CSVDWEGAYEQYF,TGCAGCGTTGATTGGGAGGGGGCCTACGAGCAGTACTTC
TRBV14,TRBJ1-1,-,-,CASSQDRVFTEAFF,TGTGCCAGCAGCCAAGACAGGGTGTTCACTGAAGCTTTCTTT
TRBV10-2,TRBJ1-1,-,TRBD1,CATLGGQGAVNTEAFF,TGCGCCACCCTCGGGGGACAGGGGGCGGTAAACACTGAAGCTTTCTTT
TRBV4-2,TRBJ1-1,-,TRBD1,CASSQGGTGGTEAFF,TGTGCCAGCAGCCAAGGGGGGACAGGGGGGACTGAAGCTTTCTTT
TRBV19,TRBJ1-2,-,TRBD1,CASSQTGSYGYTF,TGTGCCAGTAGCCAGACAGGGAGTTATGGCTACACCTTC
TRBV11-3,TRBJ1-1,once,TRBD1,CASSVTGATEAFF,TGTGCCAGCAGCGTAACAGGGGCCACTGAAGCTTTCTTT
TRBV5-1,TRBJ1-3,-,-,CASSPDRTGNTIYF,TGCGCCAGCAGCCCGGACAGAACCGGAAACACCATATATTTT
TRBV5-1,TRBJ1-4,few,TRBD1,CASSLAGGNEKLFF,TGCGCCAGCAGCCTGGCAGGGGGTAATGAAAAACTGTTTTTT
TRBV25-1,TRBJ2-3,-,TRBD2,CASSLNTGRGGLDTQYF,TGTGCCAGCAGCCTGAACACGGGGCGGGGGGGTTTAGATACGCAGTATTTT
TRBV13,TRBJ1-2,-,-,CASSFGRGMSHYGYTF,TGTGCCAGCAGCTTCGGCCGGGGGATGTCCCACTATGGCTACACCTTC
TRBV13,TRBJ2-7,-,TRBD1,CASRRQGGSHEQYF,TGTGCCAGCAGAAGACAGGGGGGAAGTCACGAGCAGTACTTC
TRBV27,TRBJ2-1,-,-,CASSLVRQGPDEQFF,TGTGCCAGCAGTTTAGTACGGCAGGGCCCTGATGAGCAGTTCTTC
TRBV7-2,TRBJ2-6,-,-,CASSLDSSGANVLTF,TGTGCCAGCAGCTTAGACAGCTCTGGGGCCAACGTCCTGACTTTC
TRBV21-1,TRBJ2-3,-,-,CASSKAHEGRGRLTDTQYF,TGTGCCAGCAGCAAAGCGCATGAGGGCAGGGGGCGGTTGACAGATACGCAGTATTTT
TRBV5-1,TRBJ2-1,few,TRBD2,CASSLRPQRGYSNEQFF,TGCGCCAGCAGCTTGAGACCTCAGCGGGGGTACTCCAATGAGCAGTTCTTC
TRBV14,TRBJ1-1,-,-,CASSRELNTEAFF,TGTGCCAGCAGCCGCGAGCTGAACACTGAAGCTTTCTTT
TRBV19,TRBJ1-3,-,-,CASSIRGWISQNSGNTIYF,TGTGCCAGTAGTATTAGGGGGTGGATTTCGCAAAACTCTGGAAACACCATATATTTT
TRBV7-8,TRBJ1-1,-,-,CASSLEGEGAFF,TGTGCCAGCAGCTTAGAGGGGGAGGGAGCTTTCTTT
TRBV19,TRBJ1-1,-,-,CASSQGWTEAFF,TGTGCCAGTAGTCAGGGATGGACTGAAGCTTTCTTT
TRBV4-3,TRBJ1-3,few,-,CASSQGYGNTIYF,TGCGCCAGCAGCCAAGGTTATGGAAACACCATATATTTT
TRBV10-3,TRBJ2-2,-,-,CANRPSETGNTGELFF,TGTGCCAATCGACCCTCCGAGACAGGGAACACCGGGGAGCTGTTTTTT
TRBV9,TRBJ1-2,-,TRBD1,CASSVGGTGIANYGYTF,TGTGCCAGCAGCGTAGGCGGGACAGGGATAGCTAACTATGGCTACACCTTC
TRBV25-1,TRBJ1-1,-,TRBD1,CASSPRTGLLRVSTEAFF,TGTGCCAGCAGTCCGAGGACAGGTCTTCTGCGGGTGAGCACTGAAGCTTTCTTT
TRBV6-5,TRBJ1-5,-,-,CASSVSLSNQPQHF,TGTGCCAGCAGTGTCTCCCTTAGCAATCAGCCCCAGCATTTT
TRBV10-3,TRBJ1-1,-,-,CATRGARDTEAFF,TGTGCCACCCGGGGGGCCAGGGACACTGAAGCTTTCTTT
TRBV13,TRBJ1-1,few,TRBD1,CASSRGQGRGEAFF,TGTGCCAGCAGCAGGGGACAGGGACGGGGTGAAGCTTTCTTT
TRBV5-1,TRBJ1-6,-,-,CASSWAGLNSPLHF,TGCGCCAGCAGCTGGGCAGGCTTAAATTCACCCCTCCACTTT
TRBV7-2,TRBJ1-4,-,-,CASSPRRANTNEKLFF,TGTGCCAGCAGCCCGCGCAGGGCAAATACTAATGAAAAACTGTTTTTT
TRBV7-9,TRBJ2-1,-,-,CASSLHRSLRYNEQFF,TGTGCCAGCAGCTTACACCGCTCACTCCGCTACAATGAGCAGTTCTTC
TRBV9,TRBJ1-2,-,-,CASSVSGIARTDNYGYTF,TGTGCCAGCAGCGTCTCCGGTATTGCGAGGACAGACAACTATGGCTACACCTTC
TRBV5-1,TRBJ2-5,once,-,CASYQGRGETQYF,TGCGCCAGCTATCAGGGGCGCGGGGAGACCCAGTACTTC
TRBV6-1,TRBJ1-4,-,-,CASSEFFMGGINNEKLFF,TGTGCCAGCAGTGAATTTTTTATGGGGGGGATCAATAATGAAAAACTGTTTTTT
TRBV27,TRBJ1-2,-,-,CASSLKGLSYGYTF,TGTGCCAGCAGTCTAAAGGGGCTGAGCTATGGCTACACCTTC